This TCR beta chain appears in the sequencing data of a study of blood T cell repertoires in COVID-19. The V end lost 0 bases, the J end lost 0 bases, and 9 bases lay between the germline ends. Germline loops: CDR1 SGHVS, CDR2 FNYEAQ. The CDR3 totals 16 residues. Assay: immunoSEQ multiplex PCR; the TCRdb copy retains only in-frame clones and omits some. The sample lists some 280,000 clones, about nine tenths occurring once. Sequencing was performed on peripheral blood. This TCR was sampled from a woman younger than 45 with active or convalescent COVID-19. The V call is TRBV7-6, the J call TRBJ1-3; D is unresolved. CDR3 amino acids: CASSLAAGLSGNTIYF. CDR3 DNA sequence: TGTGCCAGCAGCTTAGCGGCAGGACTCTCTGGAAACACCATATATTTT.